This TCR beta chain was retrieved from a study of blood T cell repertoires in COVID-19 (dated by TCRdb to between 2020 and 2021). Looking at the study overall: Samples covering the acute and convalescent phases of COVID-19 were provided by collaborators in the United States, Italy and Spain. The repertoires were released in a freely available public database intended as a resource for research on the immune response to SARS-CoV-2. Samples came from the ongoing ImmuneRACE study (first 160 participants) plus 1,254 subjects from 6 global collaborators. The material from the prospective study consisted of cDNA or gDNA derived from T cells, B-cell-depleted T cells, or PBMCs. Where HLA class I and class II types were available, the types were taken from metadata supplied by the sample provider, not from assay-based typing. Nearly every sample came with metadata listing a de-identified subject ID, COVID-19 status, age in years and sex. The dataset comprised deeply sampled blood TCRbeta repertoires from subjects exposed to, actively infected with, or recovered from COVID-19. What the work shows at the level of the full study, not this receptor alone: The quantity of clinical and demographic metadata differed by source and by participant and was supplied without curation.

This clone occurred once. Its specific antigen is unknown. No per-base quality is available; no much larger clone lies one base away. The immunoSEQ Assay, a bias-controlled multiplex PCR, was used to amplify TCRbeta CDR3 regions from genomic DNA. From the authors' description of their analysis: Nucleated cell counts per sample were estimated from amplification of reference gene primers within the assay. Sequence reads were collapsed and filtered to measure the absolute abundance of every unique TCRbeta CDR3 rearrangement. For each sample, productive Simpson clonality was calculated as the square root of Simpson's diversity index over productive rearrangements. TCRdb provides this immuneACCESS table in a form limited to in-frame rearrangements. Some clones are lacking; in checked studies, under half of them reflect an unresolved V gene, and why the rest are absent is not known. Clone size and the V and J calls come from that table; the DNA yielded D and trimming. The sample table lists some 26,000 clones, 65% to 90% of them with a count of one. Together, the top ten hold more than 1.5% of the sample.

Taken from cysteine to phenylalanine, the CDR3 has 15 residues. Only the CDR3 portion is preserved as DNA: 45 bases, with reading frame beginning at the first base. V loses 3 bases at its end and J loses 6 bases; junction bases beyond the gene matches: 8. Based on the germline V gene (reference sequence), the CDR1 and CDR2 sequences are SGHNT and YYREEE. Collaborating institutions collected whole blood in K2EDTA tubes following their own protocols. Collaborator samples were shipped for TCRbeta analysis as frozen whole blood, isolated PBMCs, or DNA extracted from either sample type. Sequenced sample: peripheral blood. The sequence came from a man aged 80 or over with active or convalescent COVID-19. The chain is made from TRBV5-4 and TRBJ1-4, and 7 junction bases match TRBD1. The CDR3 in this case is CASSSETGSHEKLFF. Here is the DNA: TGTGCCAGCAGCTCAGAGACAGGGAGCCATGAAAAACTGTTTTTT.